This T cell receptor beta chain was captured in a study of blood T cell repertoires in COVID-19. Study-level background: There were acute and convalescent COVID-19 samples, and they came from the United States, Italy and Spain. The cDNA or gDNA used as material had been derived from T cells, B-cell-depleted T cells, or PBMCs.

The CDR3 covers 15 residues. V dropped 3 bases and J dropped 5; count of bases not matched to a gene: 9. Looked up from germline, CDR1 is SGHDT and CDR2 is YYEEEE. The data were produced by immunoSEQ multiplex PCR, yet TCRdb's version contains in-frame clones alone and is incomplete. The table records fewer than 700,000 clones, approximately 91% of them present only once. The V gene is TRBV5-6, the J gene TRBJ2-7; 9 bases are a match to TRBD1. The sample was peripheral blood. This clonotype originated in a woman in her forties or fifties with COVID-19, enrolled during active disease. CDR3 bases: TGTGCCAGCAGCTCCTCCGGGACAGGGCTCCACGAGCAGTACTTC. This gives the protein CASSSSGTGLHEQYF.